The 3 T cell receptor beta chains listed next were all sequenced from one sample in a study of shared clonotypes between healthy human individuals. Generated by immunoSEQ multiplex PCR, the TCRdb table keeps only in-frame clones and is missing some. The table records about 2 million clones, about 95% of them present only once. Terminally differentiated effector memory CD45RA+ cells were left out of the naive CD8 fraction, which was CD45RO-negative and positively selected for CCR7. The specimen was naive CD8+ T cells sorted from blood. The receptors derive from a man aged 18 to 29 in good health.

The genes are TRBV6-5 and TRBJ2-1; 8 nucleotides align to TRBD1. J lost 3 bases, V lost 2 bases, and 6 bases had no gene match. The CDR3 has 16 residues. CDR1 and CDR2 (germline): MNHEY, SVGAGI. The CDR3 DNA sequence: TGTGCCAGCAGTTACGTGACAGGGGATGTCTACAATGAGCAGTTCTTC. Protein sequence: CASSYVTGDVYNEQFF.

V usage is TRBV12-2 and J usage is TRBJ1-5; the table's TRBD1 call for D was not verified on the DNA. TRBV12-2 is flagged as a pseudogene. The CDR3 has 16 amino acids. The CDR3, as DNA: TGTGCAAGTCGCCCTTGGGACAGGGTGGCTCATCAGCCCCAGCATTTT. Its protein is CASRPWDRVAHQPQHF.

The CDR3 sequence is CASSFGQASGANVLTF. CDR3 sequence (DNA): TGTGCCAGCAGTTTTGGACAGGCCTCTGGGGCCAACGTCCTGACTTTC. V gene TRBV27 combines with J gene TRBJ2-6; 7 bases line up with TRBD1. The V and J ends lost 3 bases and 0 bases, in that order; junction bases with no gene match: 2. CDR1 MNHEY and CDR2 SMNVEV come from the germline V gene (reference sequence). The CDR3 consists of 16 residues.